This T cell receptor beta chain was sequenced in a study of Graves' ophthalmopathy and Graves' hyperthyroidism. Study background: Peripheral blood (taken before any treatment) was collected at initial diagnosis. Study results and limitations: The model predicted ophthalmopathy progression with roughly 70% sensitivity and around 72% specificity. A majority of expanded thyroid clonotypes exceeding 0.001 frequency were likewise present in blood.

There are many counts of this clonotype. What it binds is unknown. The ends were cut back, 6 bases at V and 5 bases at J, with 4 bases in the middle. From germline, CDR1 is SGHAT and CDR2 FQNNGV. The CDR3 loop spans 11 amino acids. Having ophthalmopathy, the donors showed moderate-to-severe activity, CAS ≥3 and NOSPECS ≥4, with disease lasting under 3 months. Amplification targeted the TCR beta CDR3 regions, with RNA transcripts as the source material. RT-PCR in the first round used HTBI primers; a second-round multiplex PCR followed. TCRdb fed the multiplex PCR reads into MiXCR, producing one record per CDR3 protein. The data contain 200,000 to 250,000 distinct CDR3 sequences, around 50% of them singletons.

This clonotype originated in an adult man with Graves' ophthalmopathy. The chain combines TRBV11-2 with TRBJ2-2; D not certain. Material for sequencing was peripheral blood. DNA of the CDR3: TGTGCCAGCAGGATAACCGGGGAGCTGTTTTTT. It encodes CASRITGELFF.